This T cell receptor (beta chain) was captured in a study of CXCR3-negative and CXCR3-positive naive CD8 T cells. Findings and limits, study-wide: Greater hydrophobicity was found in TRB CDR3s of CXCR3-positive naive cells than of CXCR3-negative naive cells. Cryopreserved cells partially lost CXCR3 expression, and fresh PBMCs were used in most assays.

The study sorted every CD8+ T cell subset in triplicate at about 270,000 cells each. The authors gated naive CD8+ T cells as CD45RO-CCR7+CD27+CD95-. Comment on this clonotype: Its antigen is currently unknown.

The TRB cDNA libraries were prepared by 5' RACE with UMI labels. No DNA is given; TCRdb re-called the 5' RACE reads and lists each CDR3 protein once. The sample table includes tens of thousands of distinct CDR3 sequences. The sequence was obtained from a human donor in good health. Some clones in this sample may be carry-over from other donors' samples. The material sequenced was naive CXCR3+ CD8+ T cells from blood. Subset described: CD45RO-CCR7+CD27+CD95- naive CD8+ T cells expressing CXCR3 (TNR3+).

The CDR3 is CASSRGLAGNYEQYF. The chain carries TRBV3-1 and TRBJ2-7; no DNA is available, so the TRBD2 call from TCRdb remains unchecked. Germline loops: CDR1 LGHDT, CDR2 YNNKEL (reference sequence). The CDR3 totals 15 residues.